These T cell receptor beta chains were read from a single sample in a study of CD8 T cells in ankylosing spondylitis. A single record per CDR3 protein comes from TCRdb applying MiXCR to the 5' RACE reads. The sample includes about 250,000 distinct CDR3 sequences, 32% of them seen just once. What was sequenced was blood, either unsorted or a sorted T cell fraction (not recorded which). Every receptor here comes from a male donor with ankylosing spondylitis or in good health (not recorded which). Each CDR3 is given with its conserved first and last residue. The order of the fields is J gene, V gene, clone size, D gene, CDR3 protein, CDR3 DNA. A D gene is named only where the DNA matches it firmly. The size entry is marked missing in some rows and otherwise reads once, few, many or a size class.

j_call: TRBJ2-1; v_call: TRBV29-1; clone_size: .; d_call: TRBD1; cdr3_aa: CSVEGAGQGENEQFF; cdr3_nt: TGCAGCGTTGAAGGGGCGGGACAGGGTGAGAATGAGCAGTTCTTC
j_call: TRBJ1-4; v_call: TRBV6-5; clone_size: few; d_call: .; cdr3_aa: CASSYSVRTNEKLFF; cdr3_nt: TGTGCCAGCAGTTACTCTGTCCGAACTAATGAAAAACTGTTTTTT
j_call: TRBJ1-1; v_call: TRBV4-2; clone_size: .; d_call: .; cdr3_aa: CASSPRVKGTEAFF; cdr3_nt: TGTGCCAGCAGCCCCCGCGTAAAGGGCACTGAAGCTTTCTTT
j_call: TRBJ2-1; v_call: TRBV28; clone_size: few; d_call: .; cdr3_aa: CASSPGHNEQFF; cdr3_nt: TGTGCCAGCAGTCCCGGGCACAATGAGCAGTTCTTC
j_call: TRBJ1-5; v_call: TRBV29-1; clone_size: .; d_call: TRBD1; cdr3_aa: CSVGKGGTGGYSNQPQHF; cdr3_nt: TGCAGCGTTGGGAAAGGCGGGACAGGGGGCTATAGCAATCAGCCCCAGCATTTT
j_call: TRBJ2-1; v_call: TRBV12-3/TRBV12-4; clone_size: .; d_call: TRBD1; cdr3_aa: CASAGGQRTLNEQFF; cdr3_nt: TGTGCCAGCGCAGGGGGACAGAGAACACTCAATGAGCAGTTCTTC
j_call: TRBJ2-1; v_call: TRBV4-1; clone_size: once; d_call: TRBD1; cdr3_aa: CASSQGDSYNEQFF; cdr3_nt: TGCGCCAGCAGCCAAGGGGACAGCTACAATGAGCAGTTCTTC
j_call: TRBJ2-1; v_call: TRBV12-3/TRBV12-4; clone_size: .; d_call: TRBD1; cdr3_aa: CASSFLTGGLNNEQFF; cdr3_nt: TGTGCCAGCAGTTTCCTGACAGGGGGTTTAAACAATGAGCAGTTCTTC
j_call: TRBJ2-3; v_call: TRBV20-1; clone_size: few; d_call: TRBD1; cdr3_aa: CSARDRTGYSDTQYF; cdr3_nt: TGCAGTGCTAGAGATAGGACAGGGTACAGCGATACGCAGTATTTT
j_call: TRBJ2-5; v_call: TRBV12-3/TRBV12-4; clone_size: .; d_call: TRBD2; cdr3_aa: CASSLGLASQYF; cdr3_nt: TGTGCCAGCAGTCTCGGACTAGCCTCCCAGTACTTC
j_call: TRBJ2-7; v_call: TRBV7-9; clone_size: .; d_call: .; cdr3_aa: CASSSSQSSYEQYF; cdr3_nt: TGTGCCAGCAGCTCCAGCCAAAGCTCCTACGAGCAGTACTTC
j_call: TRBJ2-1; v_call: TRBV29-1; clone_size: .; d_call: .; cdr3_aa: CSVWGGRTPYNEQFF; cdr3_nt: TGCAGCGTCTGGGGGGGCAGGACACCTTACAATGAGCAGTTCTTC
j_call: TRBJ1-5; v_call: TRBV5-8; clone_size: .; d_call: .; cdr3_aa: CASSRQSNQPQHF; cdr3_nt: TGTGCCAGCAGCCGGCAGAGCAATCAGCCCCAGCATTTT
j_call: TRBJ2-1; v_call: TRBV29-1; clone_size: few; d_call: TRBD2; cdr3_aa: CSVVPLAGLYNEQFF; cdr3_nt: TGCAGCGTTGTCCCGCTAGCGGGGTTATACAATGAGCAGTTCTTC
j_call: TRBJ2-1; v_call: TRBV10-3; clone_size: .; d_call: .; cdr3_aa: CAISESKQRLYNEQFF; cdr3_nt: TGTGCCATCAGTGAGTCGAAGCAACGCCTCTACAATGAGCAGTTCTTC
j_call: TRBJ1-4; v_call: TRBV6-5; clone_size: .; d_call: .; cdr3_aa: CASSYEGEKLFF; cdr3_nt: TGTGCCAGCAGTTACGAAGGTGAAAAACTGTTTTTT
j_call: TRBJ2-5; v_call: TRBV5-4; clone_size: .; d_call: .; cdr3_aa: CASTSSGQQETQYF; cdr3_nt: TGTGCCAGCACCTCCTCGGGCCAGCAAGAGACCCAGTACTTC
j_call: TRBJ2-5; v_call: TRBV20-1; clone_size: .; d_call: .; cdr3_aa: CSAVGGVETQYF; cdr3_nt: TGCAGTGCGGTCGGCGGGGTCGAGACCCAGTACTTC
j_call: TRBJ2-1; v_call: TRBV15; clone_size: few; d_call: .; cdr3_aa: CATSSRYGEQFF; cdr3_nt: TGTGCCACCAGCAGCAGATACGGGGAGCAGTTCTTC
j_call: TRBJ2-3; v_call: TRBV20-1; clone_size: .; d_call: TRBD2; cdr3_aa: CSAQGLAGSDPSTDTQYF; cdr3_nt: TGCAGCGCTCAAGGATTAGCGGGGAGCGATCCTAGCACAGATACGCAGTATTTT
j_call: TRBJ1-1; v_call: TRBV5-1; clone_size: .; d_call: .; cdr3_aa: CASSREGMSPEAFF; cdr3_nt: TGCGCCAGCAGCCGGGAGGGGATGAGCCCTGAAGCTTTCTTT
j_call: TRBJ1-1; v_call: TRBV5-1; clone_size: few; d_call: .; cdr3_aa: CASSFDGADTEAFF; cdr3_nt: TGCGCCAGCAGCTTCGACGGAGCGGACACTGAAGCTTTCTTT
j_call: TRBJ2-3; v_call: TRBV5-6; clone_size: .; d_call: TRBD1; cdr3_aa: CASSPTGESTDTQYF; cdr3_nt: TGTGCCAGCAGTCCGACAGGGGAGAGCACAGATACGCAGTATTTT
j_call: TRBJ2-1; v_call: TRBV5-6; clone_size: .; d_call: .; cdr3_aa: CASRTPQGTLEFF; cdr3_nt: TGTGCCAGCAGGACTCCACAGGGAACTTTGGAGTTCTTC
j_call: TRBJ2-3; v_call: TRBV11-2; clone_size: .; d_call: .; cdr3_aa: CASSLVGLDTSTDTQYF; cdr3_nt: TGTGCCAGCAGCTTAGTAGGTTTGGACACTAGCACAGATACGCAGTATTTT
j_call: TRBJ1-3; v_call: TRBV6-5; clone_size: .; d_call: .; cdr3_aa: CASSYSAQVSGNTIYF; cdr3_nt: TGTGCCAGCAGTTACTCGGCCCAAGTCTCTGGAAACACCATATATTTT
j_call: TRBJ2-1; v_call: TRBV11-2; clone_size: .; d_call: .; cdr3_aa: CASSLNSANEQFF; cdr3_nt: TGTGCCAGCAGTTTGAATAGTGCCAATGAGCAGTTCTTC
j_call: TRBJ2-1; v_call: TRBV20-1; clone_size: .; d_call: TRBD1; cdr3_aa: CSGAKGTGENNEQFF; cdr3_nt: TGCAGTGGAGCGAAGGGGACAGGGGAAAACAATGAGCAGTTCTTC
j_call: TRBJ2-3; v_call: TRBV10-3; clone_size: .; d_call: TRBD1; cdr3_aa: CAISIMDRVNTDTQYF; cdr3_nt: TGTGCCATCAGTATCATGGACAGGGTAAACACAGATACGCAGTATTTT
j_call: TRBJ1-5; v_call: TRBV27; clone_size: .; d_call: .; cdr3_aa: CASIYSNQPQHF; cdr3_nt: TGTGCCAGCATCTATAGCAATCAGCCCCAGCATTTT
j_call: TRBJ2-3; v_call: TRBV7-3; clone_size: .; d_call: TRBD2; cdr3_aa: CASSLGLAGSNTQYF; cdr3_nt: TGTGCCAGCAGCCTCGGACTAGCGGGGTCGAATACGCAGTATTTT
j_call: TRBJ2-3; v_call: TRBV6-1; clone_size: few; d_call: TRBD1; cdr3_aa: CASSGVGQGGTDTQYF; cdr3_nt: TGTGCCAGCAGTGGAGTGGGACAGGGAGGCACAGATACGCAGTATTTT
j_call: TRBJ2-7; v_call: TRBV6-5; clone_size: .; d_call: .; cdr3_aa: CASSYSWLGQGKEF; cdr3_nt: TGTGCCAGCAGTTACTCGTGGCTCGGTCAGGGGAAGGAGTTC
j_call: TRBJ1-4; v_call: TRBV12-3/TRBV12-4; clone_size: few; d_call: .; cdr3_aa: CASSLPDMDEKLFF; cdr3_nt: TGTGCCAGCAGTCTCCCGGACATGGATGAAAAACTGTTTTTT
j_call: TRBJ1-1; v_call: TRBV29-1; clone_size: .; d_call: .; cdr3_aa: CSVAYRGNTEAFF; cdr3_nt: TGCAGCGTAGCGTATCGGGGGAACACTGAAGCTTTCTTT
j_call: TRBJ2-5; v_call: TRBV20-1; clone_size: .; d_call: .; cdr3_aa: CSARITGETQYF; cdr3_nt: TGCAGTGCTAGAATCACGGGCGAGACCCAGTACTTC
j_call: TRBJ2-7; v_call: TRBV29-1; clone_size: .; d_call: TRBD1; cdr3_aa: CSVVDRTSSYEQYF; cdr3_nt: TGCAGCGTTGTGGACAGGACTTCTTCCTACGAGCAGTACTTC
j_call: TRBJ1-1; v_call: TRBV30; clone_size: .; d_call: TRBD1; cdr3_aa: CACSEVRGQDTEAFF; cdr3_nt: TGTGCCTGCTCGGAAGTCAGGGGGCAGGACACTGAAGCTTTCTTT
j_call: TRBJ2-1; v_call: TRBV6-4; clone_size: .; d_call: .; cdr3_aa: CASSDSTSAPYNEQFF; cdr3_nt: TGTGCCAGCAGTGACTCGACAAGCGCACCTTACAATGAGCAGTTCTTC
j_call: TRBJ2-7; v_call: TRBV9; clone_size: few; d_call: .; cdr3_aa: CASSVGRGWGSEQYF; cdr3_nt: TGTGCCAGCAGCGTAGGTCGGGGCTGGGGTTCCGAGCAGTACTTC
j_call: TRBJ1-1; v_call: TRBV20-1; clone_size: .; d_call: .; cdr3_aa: CKSGTNTEAFF; cdr3_nt: TGCAAGTCGGGGACGAACACTGAAGCTTTCTTT
j_call: TRBJ2-7; v_call: TRBV28; clone_size: few; d_call: TRBD1; cdr3_aa: CASSSRDRGRYEQYF; cdr3_nt: TGTGCCAGCAGTAGTAGGGACAGGGGGCGTTACGAGCAGTACTTC
j_call: TRBJ2-3; v_call: TRBV10-3; clone_size: few; d_call: .; cdr3_aa: CAISEGDPVDTQYF; cdr3_nt: TGTGCCATCAGTGAGGGTGACCCAGTGGATACGCAGTATTTT
j_call: TRBJ2-3; v_call: TRBV25-1; clone_size: .; d_call: TRBD1; cdr3_aa: CASSVVGTGSPDTQYF; cdr3_nt: TGTGCCAGCAGTGTCGTCGGGACAGGTAGCCCAGATACGCAGTATTTT
j_call: TRBJ1-2; v_call: TRBV3-1; clone_size: once; d_call: .; cdr3_aa: CASSQDGNKRSNYGYTF; cdr3_nt: TGTGCCAGCAGCCAAGATGGGAACAAACGGTCCAACTATGGCTACACCTTC
j_call: TRBJ2-3; v_call: TRBV6-5; clone_size: .; d_call: .; cdr3_aa: CASSYSRAVGDTQYF; cdr3_nt: TGTGCCAGCAGTTACTCGAGGGCGGTAGGGGATACGCAGTATTTT
j_call: TRBJ2-2; v_call: TRBV6-1; clone_size: few; d_call: .; cdr3_aa: CASSPARGGNRELFF; cdr3_nt: TGTGCCAGCAGTCCCGCTAGGGGGGGGAATCGGGAGCTGTTTTTT
j_call: TRBJ2-7; v_call: TRBV20-1; clone_size: .; d_call: .; cdr3_aa: CSGAGSSYEQYF; cdr3_nt: TGCAGTGGGGCGGGCAGCTCCTACGAGCAGTACTTC
j_call: TRBJ1-4; v_call: TRBV20-1; clone_size: .; d_call: TRBD1; cdr3_aa: CSARGQGSNEKLFF; cdr3_nt: TGCAGTGCTAGAGGACAGGGTTCTAATGAAAAACTGTTTTTT
j_call: TRBJ2-3; v_call: TRBV20-1; clone_size: few; d_call: TRBD2; cdr3_aa: CSARDGGDTDTQYF; cdr3_nt: TGCAGTGCTAGGGACGGGGGGGACACAGATACGCAGTATTTT